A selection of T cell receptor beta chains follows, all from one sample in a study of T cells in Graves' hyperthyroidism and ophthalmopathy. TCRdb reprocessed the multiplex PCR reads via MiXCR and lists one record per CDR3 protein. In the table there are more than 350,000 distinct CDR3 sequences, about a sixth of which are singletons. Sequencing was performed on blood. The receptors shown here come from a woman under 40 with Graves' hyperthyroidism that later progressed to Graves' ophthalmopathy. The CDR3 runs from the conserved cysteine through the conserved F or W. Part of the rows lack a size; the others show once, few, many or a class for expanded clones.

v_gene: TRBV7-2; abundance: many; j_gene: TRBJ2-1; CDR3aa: CASSLDRLNEQFF
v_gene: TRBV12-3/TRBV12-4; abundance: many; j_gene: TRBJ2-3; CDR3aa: CASSLTSADTQYF
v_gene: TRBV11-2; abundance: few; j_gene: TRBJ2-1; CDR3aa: CASSLIAYNEQFF
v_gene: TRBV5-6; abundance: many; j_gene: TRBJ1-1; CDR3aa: CASSPSPMKNTEAFF
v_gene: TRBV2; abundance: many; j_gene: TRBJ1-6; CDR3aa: CASSELIGGSPLHF
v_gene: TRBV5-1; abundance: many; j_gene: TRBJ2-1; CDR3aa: CASSLADGDLQFF
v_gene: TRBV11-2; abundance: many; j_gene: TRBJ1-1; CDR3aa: CASSLAWTDTEAFF
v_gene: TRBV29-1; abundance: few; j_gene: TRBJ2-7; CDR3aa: CSVDGQDYEQYF
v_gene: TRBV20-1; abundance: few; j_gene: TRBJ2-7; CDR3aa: CSVAGQSLYEQYF
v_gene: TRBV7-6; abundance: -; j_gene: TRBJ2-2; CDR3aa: CASSLIFLEQGGLLANTGELFF
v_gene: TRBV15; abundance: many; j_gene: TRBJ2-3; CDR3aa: CATSTRLAGADTQYF
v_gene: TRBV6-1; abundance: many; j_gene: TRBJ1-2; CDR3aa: CASSLGTGTMPYGYTF
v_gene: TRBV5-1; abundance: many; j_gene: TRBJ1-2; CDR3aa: CASSLIGRAERAYGYTF
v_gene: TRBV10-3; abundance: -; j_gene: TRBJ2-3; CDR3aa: CAISESPDFSDTQYF
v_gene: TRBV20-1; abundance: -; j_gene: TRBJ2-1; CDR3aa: CSANLPGALNEQFF
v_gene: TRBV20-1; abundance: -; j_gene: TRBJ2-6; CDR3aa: CSARVTRSGANVLTF
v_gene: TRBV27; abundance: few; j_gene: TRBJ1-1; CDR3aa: CASSSGFQNTEAFF
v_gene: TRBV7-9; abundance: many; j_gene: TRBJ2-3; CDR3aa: CASSLYAGLATDTQYF
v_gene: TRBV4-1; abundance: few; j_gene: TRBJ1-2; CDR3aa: CASSVPGGDGYTF
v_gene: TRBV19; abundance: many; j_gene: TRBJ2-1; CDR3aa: CASSMGLAPYNEQFF
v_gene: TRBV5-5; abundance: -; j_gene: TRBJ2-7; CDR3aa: CASSLESYREYEQYF
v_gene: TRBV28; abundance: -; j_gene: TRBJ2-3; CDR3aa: CASSNAGLAVSNTDTQYF
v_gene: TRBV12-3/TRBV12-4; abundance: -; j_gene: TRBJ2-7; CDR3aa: CASSPLLDSSYEQYF
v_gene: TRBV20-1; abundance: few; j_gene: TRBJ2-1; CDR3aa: CSARPLGWNEQFF
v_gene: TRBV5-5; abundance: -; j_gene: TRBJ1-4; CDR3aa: CASSLQGTNEKLFF
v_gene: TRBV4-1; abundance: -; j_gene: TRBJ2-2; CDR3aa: CASSGRAGVDGELFF
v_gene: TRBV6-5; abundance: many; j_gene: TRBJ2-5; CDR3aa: CASSSHGTQYF
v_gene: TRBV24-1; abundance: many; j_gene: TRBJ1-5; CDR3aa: CATSDSGKDQPQHF
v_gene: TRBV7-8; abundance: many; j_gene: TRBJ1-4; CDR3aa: CASSWTGGGEKLFF
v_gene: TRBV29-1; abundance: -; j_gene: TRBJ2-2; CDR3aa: CSVPGDRTGELFF
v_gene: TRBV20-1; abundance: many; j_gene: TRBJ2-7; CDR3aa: CSARGRGADSYEQYF
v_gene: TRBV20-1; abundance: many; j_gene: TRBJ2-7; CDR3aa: CSARDGRQALTYEQYF
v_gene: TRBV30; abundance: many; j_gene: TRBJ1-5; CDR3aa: CAWTGQGYQPQHF
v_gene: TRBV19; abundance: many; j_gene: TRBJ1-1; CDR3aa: CASRGRQGRSRNTEAFF
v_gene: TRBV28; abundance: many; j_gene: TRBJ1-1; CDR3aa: CASSFSGGTEAFF